Given below is one T cell receptor (beta chain) in context. This clone showed up just once. No antigen is known for it. No per-base quality is available; no much larger clone lies one base away. The donors were healthy, HIV-negative adults with no recently reported acute infections or vaccinations. Only Caucasian adults living in Nashville, Tennessee, USA were represented among the donors. CD4+ T cells were enriched by magnetic negative selection; naive cells were then positively selected on CD45RA, and the negative fraction formed the memory subset. Blood was obtained by leukapheresis, after which PBMCs were separated by Ficoll-Histopaque density gradient centrifugation and cryopreserved in liquid nitrogen vapor phase. Purity and quantity of every magnetically sorted T cell population were checked by analytical flow cytometry. Genomic DNA was isolated from each sorted fraction and quantified by UV absorbance on a Nanodrop 2000c.

This entry belongs to a study of shared clonotypes between healthy human individuals (TCRdb year 2020). Context from the whole study: The cohort comprised a couple of women and a few men aged 18 to 49 years. For each donor, three plates each were used for CD4 naive and CD4 memory, two plates were used for CD8 naive, and one plate was used for CD8 memory. Blood TCR repertoires of 5 or 6 healthy adults were deeply sequenced to estimate repertoire size and the extent of clonotype sharing between individuals. Libraries were prepared and TCR repertoires were sequenced by different laboratories using diverse techniques, in order to increase sequencing depth and limit assay-specific biases. Each donor's leukapheresis produced roughly between roughly 0.9 and 9 billion PBMCs. The investigation overall reported the following: Sampling was restricted to blood, and TCR repertoires in tissues likely differ from the TCR repertoires found in blood. Sharing across several donors was observed for about 4.8% of naive CD4, about 4% of naive CD8, about 2.5% of memory CD4, and about 0.39% of memory CD8 clonotypes. Higher generation probabilities were observed for clonotypes shared by all four sorted-subset donors than for non-shared clonotypes. The small number of donors limited the genetic and exposure-history diversity represented. Incomplete sequencing was indicated by rarefaction of sorted-subset datasets, despite the large sequencing depth. Naive subsets generally had larger estimated clonotype richness than memory subsets. Pairwise subsampling led to the expectation that sequencing depth would affect the degree of clonotype sharing among donors.

TCR CDR3 regions were amplified from genomic DNA by multiplex PCR using the deep immunoSEQ assay. Extracted genomic DNA from each cell subset was distributed evenly across all wells of several immunoSEQ 96-well plates, and each plate was treated as a replicate. Each replicate PCR for sorted subsets received roughly 200 ng genomic DNA, equal to roughly 30,000 T cell genomes. Purified libraries were quantified with a Qubit 3.0 fluorometer, sized on a Bioanalyzer 2100, and re-quantified with the KAPA Library Quantification kit. A separate single-read 150-cycle Illumina NextSeq 550 flow cell was used to sequence each immunoSEQ 96-well plate. Under the source paper's analysis protocol: The immunoSEQ output contained only junctional sequences without quality scores, so filtering could not match that applied to full-length reads. To assign V/J genes and CDR3, sequences were annotated against IMGT germline references using PyIR, a Python wrapper for IgBLAST v1.9. Any read was removed if the V/J assignment was weak (E-value above 1e-6), the CDR3 was missing, or the read contained stop codons, out-of-frame junctions, or ambiguous translated residues. V3J clonotypes were defined by identical inferred V gene, J gene, and CDR3 amino acid sequence. Percentage overlap between repertoires was computed as shared unique clonotypes divided by the size of the smaller repertoire. Repertoire richness was assessed with RTK rarefaction, the Chao1 estimator, and Recon v2.1 estimates of unobserved clonotypes. For all TCRbeta clonotypes obtained by the gDNA method from a few donors, generation probabilities were computed with OLGA. TCRdb's version of the immuneACCESS table is confined to in-frame rearrangements and falls short of the full clone set. An unresolved V gene accounts for under half of the shortfall where checked; the remainder is of unknown origin. V, J and clone size derive from that table, while D and trimming were established from the DNA sequence. The sample table holds around 700,000 clones, of which roughly 78% were seen once. The top ten clones comprise under 2% of the sample.

V loses 6 bases of germline sequence and J loses 1 base, and the interval between the two ends is 18 bases. Reading the germline V gene (reference sequence) gives CDR1 SEHNR and CDR2 FQNEAQ. The CDR3 spans 16 residues, from the cysteine through the phenylalanine. This entry keeps only the CDR3 DNA: 48 bases, framed from base 1. This TCR was sampled from a woman in her 30s in good health. The sample comprised memory CD4+ T cells sorted from blood. This specimen's cell subset or site label, per the study, means: CD45RA-negative fraction. The chain couples TRBV7-9 to TRBJ1-1; the D gene assignment is ambiguous. Here is the DNA: TGTGCCAGCAGGACGGACCAAGGGCGGGCGAACACTGAAGCTTTCTTT. It is translated as CASRTDQGRANTEAFF.